Listed below are T cell receptor beta chains from one sample, sequenced in a study of control samples from healthy donors and cancer patients. Data came from immunoSEQ multiplex PCR; TCRdb stores just in-frame clones and leaves some out. The sample holds roughly 130,000 clones, around 93% seen once. The source material was blood. Receptors originate from a man younger than 35 in good health. The CDR3 runs from the conserved cysteine through the conserved F or W. A D gene is named only where the DNA matches it firmly. Only some rows state a clone size, as once, few, many or a class for expanded clones.

J gene: TRBJ1-2; D gene: NA; clone size: NA; V gene: TRBV3-1/TRBV3-2; CDR3 DNA: TGTGCCAGCAGCCAAGGAGGTGGCTACACCTTC; CDR3 protein: CASSQGGGYTF
J gene: TRBJ1-2; D gene: NA; clone size: NA; V gene: TRBV2; CDR3 DNA: TGTGCCAGCAGTGAGCGAAGGAACTATGGCTACACCTTC; CDR3 protein: CASSERRNYGYTF
J gene: TRBJ1-1; D gene: TRBD1; clone size: NA; V gene: TRBV5-1; CDR3 DNA: TGCGCCAGCAGCTTGATTGTTGGACAGGGGAATGAAGCTTTCTTT; CDR3 protein: CASSLIVGQGNEAFF
J gene: TRBJ2-1; D gene: TRBD1; clone size: NA; V gene: TRBV6-5; CDR3 DNA: TGTGCCAGCAGACAGGGGGACAAAATGAGTGAGCAGTTCTTC; CDR3 protein: CASRQGDKMSEQFF
J gene: TRBJ2-1; D gene: TRBD2; clone size: once; V gene: TRBV6-1; CDR3 DNA: TGTGCCAGCAGTGAGTCTAGCGGGAGCTACAATGAGCAGTTCTTC; CDR3 protein: CASSESSGSYNEQFF
J gene: TRBJ1-5; D gene: TRBD1; clone size: NA; V gene: TRBV5-5; CDR3 DNA: TGTGCCAGCAGCTTGGAGCAAGGGACAGGGGATCGGCCCCAGCATTTT; CDR3 protein: CASSLEQGTGDRPQHF
J gene: TRBJ2-1; D gene: TRBD2; clone size: NA; V gene: TRBV10-3; CDR3 DNA: TGTGCCATCAGTGACTTGGGTCTAGCGGGGGACAATGAGCAGTTCTTC; CDR3 protein: CAISDLGLAGDNEQFF
J gene: TRBJ2-7; D gene: NA; clone size: NA; V gene: TRBV11-2; CDR3 DNA: TGTGCCAGCAGCTTAGATCTTGTAGACAGCTACGAGCAGTACTTC; CDR3 protein: CASSLDLVDSYEQYF
J gene: TRBJ1-1; D gene: TRBD1; clone size: NA; V gene: TRBV30; CDR3 DNA: TGTGCCTACCTCCTAGACAGGGCTATCCCTGAAGCTTTCTTT; CDR3 protein: CAYLLDRAIPEAFF
J gene: TRBJ1-5; D gene: NA; clone size: NA; V gene: TRBV12-5; CDR3 DNA: TGTGCTAGTGGTTTGGTAGGTGAAGGGCCCCAGCATTTT; CDR3 protein: CASGLVGEGPQHF
J gene: TRBJ1-1; D gene: NA; clone size: NA; V gene: TRBV7-9; CDR3 DNA: TGTGCCAGCAGCGCCGCTGGAGGTCTGAACACTGAAGCTTTCTTT; CDR3 protein: CASSAAGGLNTEAFF
J gene: TRBJ1-5; D gene: NA; clone size: NA; V gene: TRBV2; CDR3 DNA: TGTGCCAGCAGAGAGAGTGTTGGGTCGAGTCAGCCCCAGCATTTT; CDR3 protein: CASRESVGSSQPQHF
J gene: TRBJ2-5; D gene: NA; clone size: once; V gene: TRBV7-3; CDR3 DNA: TGTGCCAGCAGCTTAACCGGGGGTTTCCAAGAGACCCAGTACTTC; CDR3 protein: CASSLTGGFQETQYF
J gene: TRBJ1-2; D gene: NA; clone size: NA; V gene: TRBV7-9; CDR3 DNA: TGTGCCAGCAGCTTAGTAAGGGATGGTGGCTACACCTTC; CDR3 protein: CASSLVRDGGYTF
J gene: TRBJ2-5; D gene: NA; clone size: NA; V gene: TRBV9; CDR3 DNA: TGTGCCAGCAGCGTGTCGATACAAGAGACCCAGTACTTC; CDR3 protein: CASSVSIQETQYF
J gene: TRBJ1-5; D gene: NA; clone size: NA; V gene: TRBV12-3/TRBV12-4; CDR3 DNA: TGTGCCAGCAGTCTCGTAACGGGTCAGCCCCAGCATTTT; CDR3 protein: CASSLVTGQPQHF
J gene: TRBJ2-3; D gene: TRBD2; clone size: once; V gene: TRBV9; CDR3 DNA: TGTGCCAGCAGCGTAGTTCCGGGGGGGGCCTTAGATACGCAGTATTTT; CDR3 protein: CASSVVPGGALDTQYF